Presented here are 21 T cell receptor beta chains from one specimen sequenced in a study of blood T cell repertoires in COVID-19. Assay: immunoSEQ multiplex PCR; the TCRdb copy retains only in-frame clones and omits some. The sample gives around 300,000 clones, roughly 90% of which show up once; less than 2% is in the top ten. Source material: PBMCs or T cells enriched from blood (not recorded which). The receptors come from a woman aged 55 to 70 who had recovered from COVID-19.

This chain uses TRBV7-8 with TRBJ2-1; TRBD2 matches at 10 bases. CDR3 length equals 13 residues. Germline-derived CDR1 and CDR2 are SGHVS and FQNEAQ. The V and J ends lost 5 bases and 7 bases, in that order; junction bases with no gene match: 2. Written as DNA, the CDR3 is TGTGCCAGCAGCCGGACTAGCGGAAATGAGCAGTTCTTC. Its protein product is CASSRTSGNEQFF.

This clone is a singleton in its sample. V usage is TRBV7-8 and J usage is TRBJ2-7; D not certain. This CDR3 comprises 11 residues. The V and J ends lost 4 bases and 5 bases respectively, with 6 bases between them. Germline values: CDR1 SGHVS, CDR2 FQNEAQ. The CDR3 is CASSSLHEQYF. The CDR3 DNA sequence: TGTGCCAGCAGCTCTCTTCACGAGCAGTACTTC.

The chain is built from TRBV19 and TRBJ1-2, with D uncertain. V lost 10 bases and J 3 bases, leaving 18 bases between the germline ends. The CDR3 consists of 14 residues. Germline values: CDR1 LNHDA, CDR2 SQIVND (reference sequence). The CDR3, as DNA: TGTGCCACAGTGAAGGGCGGGGAGGACTATGGCTACACCTTC. It is translated as CATVKGGEDYGYTF. The variable domain in full, completed from reference TRBV19 and TRBJ1-2, reads DGGITQSPKYLFRKEGQNVTLSCEQNLNHDAMYWYRQDPGQGLRLIYYSQIVNDFQKGDIAEGYSVSREKKESFPLTVTSAQKNPTAFYLCATVKGGEDYGYTFGSGTRLTVV.

This chain connects TRBV2 to TRBJ1-5; D is possibly TRBD1 (6 bases). Per the germline V gene, CDR1 is SNHLY and CDR2 is FYNNEI. V dropped 8 bases and J dropped 5 bases, with 13 bases sitting between them. The length of the CDR3 is 13 residues. For the CDR3, the DNA is TGTGCCAGCGCAAGGGGGGGCGATCAGCCCCAGCATTTT. Translating gives CASARGGDQPQHF.

This sequence joins TRBV14 and TRBJ2-1; no clear D gene. CDR1 is SGHDN, CDR2 FVKESK, per germline. Trimming removed 0 bases from V and 12 bases from J, with 15 bases in between. There are 14 residues in the CDR3. Here the CDR3 reads CASSQDFSRNRQFF. CDR3 nucleotide sequence: TGTGCCAGCAGCCAAGATTTTAGCCGGAATCGGCAGTTCTTC.

The J gene is TRBJ2-7, the V gene TRBV10-2, with D possibly being TRBD2 (7 bases). V dropped 3 bases and J dropped 2 bases, with 11 bases sitting between them. The germline CDR1 and CDR2 sequences are WSHSY and SAAADI. The CDR3 has 14 amino acids. Here the CDR3 reads CASSEGGGPYEQYF. CDR3 in DNA: TGCGCCAGCAGTGAAGGGGGAGGGCCCTACGAGCAGTACTTC.

V and J are TRBV9 and TRBJ2-3; 10 nucleotides match TRBD1. The CDR3 covers 13 residues. V was clipped by 4 bases and J by 5 bases; unmatched bases: 1. Germline CDR1 SGDLS, CDR2 YYNGEE. CDR3 coding DNA: TGTGCCAGCAGCTGGGACAGGGGAGATACGCAGTATTTT. Protein product: CASSWDRGDTQYF.

The gene calls are TRBV27 and TRBJ1-2, with 8 bases lining up with TRBD1. This CDR3 has 15 amino acids. The V gene end was trimmed by 3 bases and the J gene end by 8 bases; junction bases not matched to a gene: 11. Germline V gene lookup returns CDR1 MNHEY and CDR2 SMNVEV (reference sequence). CDR3 in amino acids: CASSFPRGRYRGYTF. CDR3 sequence (DNA): TGTGCCAGCAGTTTTCCCAGGGGGCGGTACCGGGGCTACACCTTC.

The chain recombines TRBV6-5 with TRBJ2-1, with TRBD2 as a possible D gene (6 bases). The CDR3 is made up of 15 amino acids. The V end lost 8 bases, the J end lost 5 bases, and 19 bases lay between the germline ends. CDR1 and CDR2 from the germline V gene are MNHEY and SVGAGI. CDR3 sequence: CASSLVRAGHNEQFF. CDR3 in DNA: TGTGCCAGCTCCCTGGTAAGGGCGGGGCACAATGAGCAGTTCTTC.

The chain combines TRBV10-2 with TRBJ2-2; maybe TRBD2 (6 bases). The CDR3 length is 14 residues. Trimming cost V 8 bases and J 2 bases, with 12 bases left between them. CDR1 and CDR2 (germline): WSHSY, SAAADI. The CDR3 protein is CASRSRGNTGELFF. In nucleotides, the CDR3 is TGCGCCAGCCGGTCGCGGGGTAACACCGGGGAGCTGTTTTTT.

This clone has more than one count but fewer than ten. J is TRBJ2-2 and V is TRBV7-3; D remains ambiguous. The ends were cut back, 0 bases at V and 1 base at J, with 3 bases in the middle. The CDR3 spans 14 residues. Germline loops: CDR1 SGHTA, CDR2 FQGTGA. The CDR3 loop is CASSLTQNTGELFF. For the CDR3, the DNA is TGTGCCAGCAGCTTAACACAGAACACCGGGGAGCTGTTTTTT.

The chain joins TRBV12-3 or TRBV12-4 to TRBJ1-2; D not resolved. CDR3 size: 13 residues. Trimming pared 0 bases from V and 7 bases from J, leaving 9 bases between. CDR3 region: CASSLAQLGGYTF. The CDR3 DNA reads TGTGCCAGCAGTTTAGCACAGTTAGGTGGCTACACCTTC.

The gene calls are TRBV2 and TRBJ2-3, with 7 positions matching TRBD2. Trimming took 6 bases from V and 2 from J; bases not matched to a gene: 5. The CDR3 extends over 14 amino acids. Germline CDR1 SNHLY, CDR2 FYNNEI. The CDR3 protein is CASRPGLPTDTQYF. In DNA, the CDR3 is TGTGCCAGCAGACCGGGACTACCCACAGATACGCAGTATTTT.

V is TRBV30 and J is TRBJ1-2; 8 nucleotides match TRBD1. CDR1 is GTSNPN, CDR2 SVGIG, per germline (reference sequence). With V trimmed by 0 bases and J by 10 bases, 10 bases remained unmatched. This CDR3 has 14 amino acids. CDR3 in DNA: TGTGCCTGGAGTGTACCTCCGGGACAGGCCTTCTACACCTTC. Its protein is CAWSVPPGQAFYTF.

The chain recombines TRBV27 with TRBJ2-2; TRBD1 is a possible D gene (6 bases). V was clipped by 5 bases and J by 8 bases, with 24 bases between them. Germline V gene sequence: CDR1 MNHEY, CDR2 SMNVEV (reference sequence). The CDR3 has 17 residues. CDR3 in amino acids: CASSKTPPGALRGELFF. The CDR3 DNA is TGTGCCAGCAGTAAGACGCCTCCAGGGGCCCTACGGGGGGAGCTGTTTTTT.

This chain connects TRBV9 to TRBJ2-5, with 9 bases lining up with TRBD2. This CDR3 region has 17 residues. After removal of 0 bases from V and 5 bases from J, the junction contained 11 bases not matched to a gene. Germline V lookup: CDR1 SGDLS, CDR2 YYNGEE. The CDR3 nucleotides are TGTGCCAGCAGCGTAGGGGCGGGAGGGAGTAGTTTGGAGACCCAGTACTTC. Its protein product is CASSVGAGGSSLETQYF.

The CDR3 sequence: CASSKDQGPHSPLHF. The CDR3 region has the DNA TGTGCCAGCAGCAAAGACCAGGGCCCTCATTCACCCCTCCACTTT. The chain recombines TRBV21-1 with TRBJ1-6; the DNA was not used to check the table's D call, TRBD1. TRBV21-1 represents a pseudogene. This CDR3 is 15 amino acids long.

The chain joins TRBV3-1 (or the pseudogene TRBV3-2) to TRBJ1-6; 8 nucleotides line up with TRBD1. V trimming: 6 bases; J trimming: 8 bases; junction bases outside the gene matches: 9. The CDR3 covers 15 residues. Germline CDR1 LGHDT, CDR2 YNNKEL (reference sequence). Here the CDR3 reads CASSRPGQGHSPLHF. DNA for the CDR3: TGTGCCAGCAGTCGCCCAGGACAGGGCCATTCACCCCTCCACTTT.

The rearrangement uses TRBV28 and TRBJ2-2, with 8 bases aligning to TRBD1. CDR1 and CDR2 (germline): MDHEN, SYDVKM. This CDR3 has 17 amino acids. After removal of 1 base from V and 6 bases from J, the junction contained 10 bases not matched to a gene. The CDR3: CASSLYETGELSGELFF. Here the CDR3 DNA reads TGTGCCAGCAGTTTATATGAGACAGGGGAACTTTCCGGGGAGCTGTTTTTT.

The V gene is TRBV11-2, the J gene TRBJ2-1; D possibly corresponds to TRBD2 (6 bases). This CDR3 spans 15 amino acids. With 2 bases removed from V and 4 bases from J, the gap between germline ends came to 12 bases. The germline gives CDR1 SGHAT, CDR2 FQNNGV. CDR3 coding DNA: TGTGCCAGCAGCTTATTTCGGGGGACTTACAATGAGCAGTTCTTC. The encoded protein is CASSLFRGTYNEQFF. Full variable domain (missing parts from reference TRBV11-2 and TRBJ2-1): EAGVAQSPRYKIIEKRQSVAFWCNPISGHATLYWYQQILGQGPKLLIQFQNNGVVDDSQLPKDRFSAERLKGVDSTLKIQPAKLEDSAVYLCASSLFRGTYNEQFFGPGTRLTVL.

This chain connects TRBV19 to TRBJ2-5; the match to TRBD2 covers 7 bases. This CDR3 spans 14 amino acids. The trim removed 2 bases at V and 5 bases at J, leaving 5 bases unmatched. Germline V gives CDR1 LNHDA, CDR2 SQIVND (reference sequence). The chain's CDR3 is CASSIIGGEETQYF. The CDR3 DNA reads as TGTGCCAGTAGTATAATTGGGGGGGAGGAGACCCAGTACTTC.